This T cell receptor (beta chain) was observed in a study of blood T cell repertoires in COVID-19 (dated by TCRdb to 2018 to 2020). Regarding the complete study: Samples covering the acute and convalescent phases of COVID-19 were provided by collaborators in the United States, Italy and Spain. The material from the prospective study consisted of cDNA or gDNA derived from T cells, B-cell-depleted T cells, or PBMCs. The dataset comprised deeply sampled blood TCRbeta repertoires from subjects exposed to, actively infected with, or recovered from COVID-19. The repertoires were made available in a free public database intended to serve as a resource for research on the immune response to SARS-CoV-2. Samples came from the ongoing ImmuneRACE study (first 160 participants) plus 1,254 subjects from 6 global collaborators. The sample metadata nearly always contained a de-identified subject ID, COVID-19 status, age in years and sex. Where available, HLA class I and class II types were obtained from metadata supplied by the sample provider rather than from assay-based typing. Points the paper makes about the study in general: The quantity of clinical and demographic metadata differed by source and by participant and was supplied without curation.

TCRbeta CDR3 regions were amplified from genomic DNA by means of the immunoSEQ Assay, a bias-controlled multiplex PCR. In the source study's methods: The number of nucleated cells in each sample was estimated by amplification of reference gene primers within the assay. Sequence reads were collapsed and filtered to measure the absolute abundance of every unique TCRbeta CDR3 rearrangement. Productive Simpson clonality was computed per sample as the square root of Simpson's diversity index over productive rearrangements. TCRdb retrieved this table from immuneACCESS and kept in-frame rearrangements only. Not all clones are present; in checked studies, unresolved V genes account for under half, and no reason is known for the remainder. The DNA was the basis for D and trimming; V, J and clone size are from that table. Here the sample has 180,000 or so clones; about 86% occur a single time. The ten largest make up roughly 2.9% of the sample.

According to the germline V gene (reference sequence), CDR1 reads SEHNR and CDR2 reads FQNEAQ. Compared with germline, V lacks 5 bases and J lacks 1 base; bases without a gene match: 5. The CDR3, from cysteine to phenylalanine, totals 14 residues. The CDR3 DNA has 42 bases and is translated from base 1. This clone showed up just once. This receptor's antigen is unknown. Nothing much larger sits one base from this clone, and base qualities are not available. The collaborating institutions used their own protocols to collect whole blood in K2EDTA tubes. For TCRbeta analysis, collaborators shipped samples as frozen whole blood, isolated PBMCs, or DNA extracted from either of those sample types.

This receptor was obtained from a woman under 40 with active or convalescent COVID-19. The sequencing sample was made of peripheral blood. Recombination connected TRBV7-9 to TRBJ2-7, with TRBD1 matching 7 junction bases. The nucleotide sequence reads TGTGCCAGCAGCCCCCAGGGACAGTCCTACGAGCAGTACTTC. Its protein product is CASSPQGQSYEQYF.